The sequence of this TCR beta chain was determined in a study of T cell responses to AZD1222 COVID-19 vaccine. The method was immunoSEQ multiplex PCR; TCRdb's version includes in-frame clones alone and lacks a portion of them. The sample includes 53,000 or so clones, 75% to 90% seen only once; the top ten take 15% to 20%. This clone was observed a single time. The antigen remains unidentified. General study points: CD4 TCRs associated with vaccination spanned spike, dominating at 160-218 and 743-854. Two doses of AZD1222 preceded a rise in Spike-specific TCR breadth and depth. Females outnumbered males among donors, who were mostly white British; clonal diversity was possibly underestimated. The study sampled repertoires only after the peak T cell response.

The ends were cut back, 4 bases at V and 6 bases at J, with 15 bases in the middle. The germline CDR1 and CDR2 sequences are SGHAT and FQDESV (reference sequence). The CDR3 contains 15 residues. The receptor was derived from an adult in good health. This rearrangement joins TRBV11-1 to TRBJ2-2; D not certain. This material consisted of peripheral blood, taken on day 0 of MenACWY control vaccination. The CDR3 nucleotides are TGTGCCAGCAGCTCCACCCTCGGCGTCGCCGGGGAGCTGTTTTTT. It codes for CASSSTLGVAGELFF.